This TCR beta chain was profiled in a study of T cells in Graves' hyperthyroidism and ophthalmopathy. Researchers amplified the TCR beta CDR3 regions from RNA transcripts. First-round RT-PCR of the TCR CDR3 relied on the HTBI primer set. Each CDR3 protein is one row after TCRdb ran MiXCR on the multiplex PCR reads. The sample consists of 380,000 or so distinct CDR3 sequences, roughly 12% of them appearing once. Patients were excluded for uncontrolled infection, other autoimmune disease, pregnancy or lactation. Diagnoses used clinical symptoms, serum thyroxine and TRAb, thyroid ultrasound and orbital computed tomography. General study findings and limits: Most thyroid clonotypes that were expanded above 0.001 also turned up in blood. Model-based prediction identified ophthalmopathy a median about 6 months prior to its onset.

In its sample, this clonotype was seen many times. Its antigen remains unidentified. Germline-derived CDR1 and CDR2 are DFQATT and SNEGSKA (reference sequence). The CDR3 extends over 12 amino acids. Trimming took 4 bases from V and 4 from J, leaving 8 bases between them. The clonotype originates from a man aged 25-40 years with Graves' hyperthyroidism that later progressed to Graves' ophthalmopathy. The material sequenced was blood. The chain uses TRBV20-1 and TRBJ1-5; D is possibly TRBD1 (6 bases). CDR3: CSANQGNQPQHF. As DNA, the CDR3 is TGCAGTGCTAACCAGGGGAATCAGCCCCAGCATTTT.